A single sample gave rise to the 16 T cell receptor beta chains below, sequenced in a study of PD-1 blockade in mismatch repair-deficient tumors. Produced via immunoSEQ multiplex PCR; TCRdb's table is partial and in-frame only. The data contain approximately 38,000 clones, roughly 85% of them singletons. Here the sequenced sample was peripheral blood, taken less than 95 weeks after starting pembrolizumab. All receptors come from an adult with mismatch repair-deficient cancer.

The chain employs TRBV18 and TRBJ1-4; D ambiguous. V lost 5 bases and J lost 5, with 9 bases in between. The CDR3 runs 13 residues. CDR1 is KGHSH, CDR2 LQKENI, per germline. The CDR3: CASSAGLNEKLFF. In DNA form, the CDR3 reads TGTGCCAGCTCAGCGGGGTTAAATGAAAAACTGTTTTTT.

The V call is TRBV4-1, the J call TRBJ1-2; maybe TRBD1 (5 bases). Trimming took 0 bases from V and 8 from J, leaving 31 bases between them. CDR3 length: 20 residues. CDR1 is MGHRA and CDR2 is YSYEKL in the germline V gene. CDR3 in DNA: TGCGCCAGCAGCCAAGAGAAGTATCCCTCGGGACTGCTCCTTATCGGGGGCTACACCTTC. Translation gives CASSQEKYPSGLLLIGGYTF.

The rearrangement uses TRBV2 and TRBJ1-4; a possible D gene is TRBD1 (5 bases). The V gene lost 4 bases and the J gene lost 4 bases, with 13 bases spanning the gap. This CDR3 has 15 amino acids. In germline, CDR1 is SNHLY, CDR2 FYNNEI. The CDR3 region has the DNA TGTGCCAGCAGTGCAGGGACCGTAGATAATGAAAAACTGTTTTTT. Protein: CASSAGTVDNEKLFF.

This clone has just a few counts. This sequence joins TRBV7-2 and TRBJ2-7, with 14 bases that match TRBD2. This CDR3 comprises 16 residues. Looked up from germline, CDR1 is SGHTA and CDR2 is FQGNSA. V was clipped by 5 bases and J by 2 bases; unmatched bases: 5. DNA for the CDR3: TGTGCCAGCAGCCCAAGACTAGCGGGAGGGGCCTACGAGCAGTACTTC. Translation: CASSPRLAGGAYEQYF.

The chain couples TRBV6-6 to TRBJ2-3, with TRBD1 matching 10 bases. Germline V gene data show CDR1 as MNHNY and CDR2 as SVGAGI (reference sequence). This CDR3 has 16 residues. Unmatched junction bases numbered 10, after V lost 6 bases and J lost 4 bases. The CDR3 nucleotides are TGTGCCAGCAGCCCCGACAGGGGGCGCGTCCCAGATACGCAGTATTTT. Translation: CASSPDRGRVPDTQYF.

The rearrangement links TRBV30 to TRBJ2-1, with TRBD2 identical over 13 bases. The length of the CDR3 is 17 residues. The germline CDR1 and CDR2 sequences are GTSNPN and SVGIG (reference sequence). After removal of 2 bases from V and 5 bases from J, the junction contained 9 bases not matched to a gene. The CDR3 nucleotides are TGTGCCTGGAGTCGTACCGGGACTAGCGGGGCCAACAATGAGCAGTTCTTC. Residues: CAWSRTGTSGANNEQFF.

The rearrangement links TRBV10-3 to TRBJ2-1; possibly TRBD1 for D (6 bases). The V end was cut by 3 bases, the J end by 7 bases, with 16 bases between. The CDR3 length is 15 residues. In germline, CDR1 is ENHRY, CDR2 SYGVKD. CDR3 residues: CAISDVQGIGNEQFF. The CDR3 DNA is TGTGCCATCAGTGACGTACAGGGAATAGGGAATGAGCAGTTCTTC.

The chain is built from TRBV18 and TRBJ2-5, with 12 bases matching TRBD2. The J call may be wrong; the DNA end is better matched by TRBJ2-7. This CDR3 has 16 residues. The germline gives CDR1 KGHSH, CDR2 LQKENI. The CDR3 spells CASSISLAGGPSEQYF. CDR3 sequence (DNA): TGTGCCAGCTCCATCTCCCTAGCGGGAGGGCCTAGCGAGCAGTACTTC.

V is TRBV5-1 and J is TRBJ2-6, with D perhaps matching TRBD1 (6 bases). Germline V gene lookup returns CDR1 SGHRS and CDR2 YFSETQ. There are 15 residues in the CDR3. V lost 4 bases to trimming and J lost 4 bases, with 12 bases between them. DNA for the CDR3: TGCGCCAGCAGCCCAGGGGATTCAGGGGCCAACGTCCTGACTTTC. Translation: CASSPGDSGANVLTF. Filled out from reference TRBV5-1 and TRBJ2-6, the complete variable domain reads KAGVTQTPRYLIKTRGQQVTLSCSPISGHRSVSWYQQTPGQGLQFLFEYFSETQRNKGNFPGRFSGRQFSNSRSEMNVSTLELGDSALYLCASSPGDSGANVLTFGAGSRLTVL.

The V and J genes are TRBV5-3 and TRBJ2-3; 9 nucleotides line up with TRBD2. TRBV5-3 is an ORF; its function is uncertain. This CDR3 is built from 14 residues. CDR3 bases: TGTGCTCCAACCGGGACTAGCCTAACAGATACGCAGTATTTT. It translates to CAPTGTSLTDTQYF.

This chain connects TRBV6-1 to TRBJ2-5; the D call may be TRBD1 or TRBD2 (7 bases each). Trimming removed 4 bases at V and 2 bases at J, with 11 bases between. The CDR3 totals 14 residues. CDR1 is MNHNS, CDR2 SASEGT, per germline. CDR3 region: CASSGGGQQETQYF. The CDR3 DNA reads TGTGCCAGCAGTGGGGGGGGACAGCAAGAGACCCAGTACTTC.

The chain links TRBV11-1 to TRBJ1-1; D unresolved. Germline lookup yields CDR1 SGHAT and CDR2 FQDESV (reference sequence). The CDR3 is made up of 12 amino acids. Trimming pared 2 bases from V and 0 bases from J, leaving 1 base between. CDR3 residues: CASSLLNTEAFF. For the CDR3, the DNA is TGTGCCAGCAGCTTATTGAACACTGAAGCTTTCTTT.

This clone appeared once. CDR3 sequence (DNA): TGTGCCAGTAGTACGACAGACCAAATAAACACTGAAGCTTTCTTT. Amino acid sequence: CASSTTDQINTEAFF. The chain couples TRBV19 to TRBJ1-1; tentatively, D is TRBD1 (5 bases). The V gene lost 4 bases and the J gene lost 2 bases, with 14 bases spanning the gap. Per the germline V gene, CDR1 is LNHDA and CDR2 is SQIVND (reference sequence). The CDR3 spans 15 residues.

The rearrangement links TRBV29-1 to TRBJ2-7; 8 positions agree with TRBD2. V gave up 6 bases and J gave up 3 bases; unmatched junction bases: 10. Per the germline V gene, CDR1 is SQVTM and CDR2 is ANQGSEA. This CDR3 is 14 amino acids long. The CDR3 nucleotides read TGCAGCGTAGCGGGACTAGTGGGTAACTACGAGCAGTACTTC. The encoded protein is CSVAGLVGNYEQYF.

V usage is TRBV5-5 and J usage is TRBJ2-1; possibly TRBD1 or TRBD2 for D (5 bases each). The CDR3 consists of 15 residues. V lost 0 bases and J 5 bases, leaving 12 bases between the germline ends. Germline CDR1 and CDR2: SGHKS and YYEKEE (reference sequence). The CDR3 DNA is TGTGCCAGCAGCTTGGCCGCCGGGGCGAACAATGAGCAGTTCTTC. This encodes CASSLAAGANNEQFF.

The chain recombines TRBV18 with TRBJ2-7, with unresolved D. From germline, CDR1 is KGHSH and CDR2 LQKENI. Trimming took 3 bases from V and 5 from J, leaving 5 bases between them. The CDR3 consists of 11 residues. CDR3 region: CASSPAHEQYF. The CDR3 nucleotides are TGTGCCAGCTCACCTGCCCACGAGCAGTACTTC.